What follows are 3 T cell receptor beta chains derived from one specimen sequenced in a study of cytomegalovirus exposure and HLA in healthy donors. Researchers ran the PCR with 60 Vbeta and 13 Jbeta primers. The data were produced by immunoSEQ multiplex PCR, yet TCRdb's version contains in-frame clones alone and is incomplete. Among 65,000 to 85,000 clones listed, over 60% were seen once. The sequencing input was PBMCs. These receptors originate from a male donor in good health and CMV-seropositive.

The V and J genes are TRBV18 and TRBJ2-7; D ambiguous. V lost 3 bases to trimming and J lost 1 base, with 16 bases between them. CDR3 length: 16 amino acids. Per germline, CDR1 KGHSH and CDR2 LQKENI. This CDR3 reads CASSPFPSVRSYEQYF. CDR3 in DNA: TGTGCCAGCTCACCGTTTCCAAGCGTCCGTTCCTACGAGCAGTACTTC.

This chain connects TRBV5-4 to TRBJ1-1; D ambiguous. Germline V gene sequence: CDR1 SGHNT, CDR2 YYREEE (reference sequence). The CDR3 spans 12 residues. V lost 4 bases and J lost 4, with 8 bases in between. The CDR3 loop reads CASSPRSTEAFF. The CDR3 DNA sequence: TGTGCCAGCAGCCCGCGGAGCACTGAAGCTTTCTTT.

A single count supports this clone. This sequence joins TRBV5-1 and TRBJ2-3; 9 positions match TRBD1. Per the germline V gene, CDR1 is SGHRS and CDR2 is YFSETQ. CDR3 size: 14 residues. V was pared by 0 bases and J by 4 bases, with 0 bases of the junction left unmatched. The CDR3 loop is CASSLGQGADTQYF. The CDR3 DNA sequence: TGCGCCAGCAGCTTGGGACAGGGGGCAGATACGCAGTATTTT.